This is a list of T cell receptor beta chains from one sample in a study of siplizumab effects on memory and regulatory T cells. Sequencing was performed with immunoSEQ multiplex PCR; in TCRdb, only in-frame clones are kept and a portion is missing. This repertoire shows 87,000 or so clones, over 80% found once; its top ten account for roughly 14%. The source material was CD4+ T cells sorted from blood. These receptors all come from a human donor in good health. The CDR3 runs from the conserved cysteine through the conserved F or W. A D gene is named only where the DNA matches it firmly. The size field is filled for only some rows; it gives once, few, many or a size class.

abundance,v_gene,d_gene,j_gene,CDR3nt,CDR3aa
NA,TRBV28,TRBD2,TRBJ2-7,TGTGCCAGCAGTGGATTAGCGGGAGGGCTCCCTACCTACGAGCAGTACTTC,CASSGLAGGLPTYEQYF
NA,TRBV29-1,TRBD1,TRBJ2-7,TGCAGCGTTGGGGACAGTACCCACGAGCAGTACTTC,CSVGDSTHEQYF
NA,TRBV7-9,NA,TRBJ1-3,TGTGCCAGCAGCTTAGGCGGGGGGGCCTTCTCTGGAAACACCATATATTTT,CASSLGGGAFSGNTIYF
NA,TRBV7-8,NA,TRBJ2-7,TGTGCCAGCAGTTTTAGACTTCAACCAGGCGACGAGCAGTACTTC,CASSFRLQPGDEQYF
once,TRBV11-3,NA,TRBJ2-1,TGTGCCAGCAGCCAGCCCGTCCACTACAATGAGCAGTTCTTC,CASSQPVHYNEQFF
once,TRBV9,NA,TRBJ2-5,TGTGCCAGCAGCGTAGGACCCCAACCTGAGACCCAGTACTTC,CASSVGPQPETQYF
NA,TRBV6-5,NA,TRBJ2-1,TGTGCCAGCAGTTACGGGGCCGAAACCTACAATGAGCAGTTCTTC,CASSYGAETYNEQFF
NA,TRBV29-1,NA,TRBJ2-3,TGCAGCGCAACAGCCCCCGGGGGCACAGATACGCAGTATTTT,CSATAPGGTDTQYF
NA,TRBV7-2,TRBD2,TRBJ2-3,TGTGCCAGCAGCTTTGACGGGAGGGGGGATACGCAGTATTTT,CASSFDGRGDTQYF
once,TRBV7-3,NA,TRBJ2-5,TGTGCCAGCAGCCAAACGGGCCTGTACCAAGAGACCCAGTACTTC,CASSQTGLYQETQYF
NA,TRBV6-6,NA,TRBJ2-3,TGTGCCAGCAGCCAGTTCCCTACGGCGGGAGATACGCAGTATTTT,CASSQFPTAGDTQYF
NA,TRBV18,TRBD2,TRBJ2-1,TGTGCCAGCTCACCACCGCGGGGACTAGCGGGAGGCGGGGAGCAGTTCTTC,CASSPPRGLAGGGEQFF
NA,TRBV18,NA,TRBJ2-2,TGTGCCAGCTCACCGCGGGTCGACACCGGGGAGCTGTTTTTT,CASSPRVDTGELFF
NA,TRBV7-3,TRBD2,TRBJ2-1,TGTGCCAGCAGCTCCACTAGCGGGATAGGCAATGAGCAGTTCTTC,CASSSTSGIGNEQFF
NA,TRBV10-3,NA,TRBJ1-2,TGTGCCATCAGTGACAACAACTCTAACTATGGCTACACCTTC,CAISDNNSNYGYTF
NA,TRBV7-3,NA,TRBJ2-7,TGTGCCAGCAGCCAAACTAGTCTCCACGAGCAGTACTTC,CASSQTSLHEQYF
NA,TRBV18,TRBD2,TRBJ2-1,TGTGCCAGCTCACCGAAACTAGCGGCCAACTACAATGAGCAGTTCTTC,CASSPKLAANYNEQFF
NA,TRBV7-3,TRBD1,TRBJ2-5,TGTGCCAGCAGCGCCGGGACAGGGGGTATGGAGACCCAGTACTTC,CASSAGTGGMETQYF
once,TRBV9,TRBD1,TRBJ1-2,TGTGCCAGCAGTTCAGGGGGCCTGGACTATGGCTACACCTTC,CASSSGGLDYGYTF
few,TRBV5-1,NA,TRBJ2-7,TGCGCCAGCAGCAAAAGGGACGGTTCCTACGAGCAGTACTTC,CASSKRDGSYEQYF
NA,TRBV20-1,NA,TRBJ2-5,TGCAGTGCTAGTGGCCAAGAGACCCAGTACTTC,CSASGQETQYF